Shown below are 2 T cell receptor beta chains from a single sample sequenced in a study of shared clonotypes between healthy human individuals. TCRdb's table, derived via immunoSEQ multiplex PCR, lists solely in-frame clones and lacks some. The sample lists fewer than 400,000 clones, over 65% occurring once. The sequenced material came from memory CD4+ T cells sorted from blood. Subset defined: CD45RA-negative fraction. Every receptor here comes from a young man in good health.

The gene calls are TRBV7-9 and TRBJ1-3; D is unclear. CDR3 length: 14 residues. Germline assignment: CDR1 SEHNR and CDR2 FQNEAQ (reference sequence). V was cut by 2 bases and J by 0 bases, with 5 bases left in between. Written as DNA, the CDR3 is TGTGCCAGCAGCTTACCGGGCTCTGGAAACACCATATATTTT. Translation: CASSLPGSGNTIYF. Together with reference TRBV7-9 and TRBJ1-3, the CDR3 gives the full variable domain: DTGVSQNPRHKITKRGQNVTFRCDPISEHNRLYWYRQTLGQGPEFLTYFQNEAQLEKSRLLSDRFSAERPKGSFSTLEIQRTEQGDSAMYLCASSLPGSGNTIYFGEGSWLTVV.

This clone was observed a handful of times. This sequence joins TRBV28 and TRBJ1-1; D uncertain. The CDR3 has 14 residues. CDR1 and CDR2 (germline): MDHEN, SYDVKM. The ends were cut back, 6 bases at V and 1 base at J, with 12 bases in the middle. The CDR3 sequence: CASRPPVTNTEAFF. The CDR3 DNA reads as TGTGCCAGCAGGCCTCCAGTGACGAACACTGAAGCTTTCTTT.